This T cell receptor beta chain was found in a study of human T cells and chemical hapten exposure. The sample's time point: patch test 2, 6 weeks after DPC sensitization. Treatment of the sample: therapeutic diphenylcyclopropenone sensitization with weekly scalp DPC. A single record per CDR3 protein comes from TCRdb applying MiXCR to the RACE reads. This table holds 110,000 to 150,000 distinct CDR3 sequences, approximately 12% found once. Trimming shortened V by 3 bases and J by 0 bases, and 12 bases separated the two germline ends. CDR1 SGDLS and CDR2 YYNGEE come from the germline V gene. The CDR3 loop spans 15 amino acids. This clonotype was seen only a few times.

This chain uses TRBV9 with TRBJ1-1; D possibly corresponds to TRBD1 (5 bases). This sequence was found in a woman aged 45-60 years with alopecia areata. Some clones in this sample may be carry-over from other donors' samples. The material was whole blood, obtained in connection with sensitization to the hapten diphenylcyclopropenone (DPC). The CDR3 sequence is CASSAASQVNTEAFF. The CDR3 region has the DNA TGTGCCAGCAGCGCGGCTTCACAGGTGAACACTGAAGCTTTCTTT.